This T cell receptor beta chain was identified in a study of blood T cell repertoires in COVID-19. Study background: Samples representing acute and convalescent COVID-19 were sourced from the United States, Italy and Spain.

Original methodology: Scientists estimated how many nucleated cells there were by amplifying reference gene primers. Method: immunoSEQ multiplex PCR; TCRdb's copy keeps in-frame clones and lacks some. V and J calls and clone size follow that table, whereas D and trimming were derived from the DNA. The sample shows 53,000 or so clones, 85% to 90% of them seen only once. V lost 8 bases and J lost 1, with 2 bases in between. This CDR3 has 11 residues. CDR1 is LGHDT and CDR2 is YNNKEL in the germline V gene (reference sequence). Specimen: peripheral blood. This TCR derives from a man aged 65 to 85 with active COVID-19. The V call is TRBV3-1 (or the pseudogene TRBV3-2), the J call TRBJ2-2; D is unclear. CDR3 residues: CASQNTGELFF. CDR3 nucleotides: TGTGCCAGCCAGAACACCGGGGAGCTGTTTTTT.